The next 6 T cell receptor beta chains were all read from a single sample in a study of blood T cell repertoires in COVID-19. Some clones are missing from TCRdb's copy, which holds only in-frame ones; the method was immunoSEQ multiplex PCR. This sample has hundreds of thousands of clones, with roughly 90% found just once. The sample comprised PBMCs or T cells enriched from blood (not recorded which). The receptor set was obtained from a young woman with acute COVID-19.

The chain uses TRBV2 and TRBJ2-2; 7 bases align to TRBD1. With V trimmed by 6 bases and J by 5 bases, 6 bases remained unmatched. CDR1 SNHLY and CDR2 FYNNEI come from the germline V gene. The CDR3 spans 14 residues. This CDR3 reads CASSGTDGTGELFF. CDR3 sequence (DNA): TGTGCCAGCAGCGGGACAGATGGGACCGGGGAGCTGTTTTTT.

This chain connects TRBV7-2 to TRBJ2-5; D possibly corresponds to TRBD1 (5 bases). CDR3 size: 13 residues. In germline, CDR1 is SGHTA, CDR2 FQGNSA. V gave up 4 bases and J gave up 4 bases, with 10 bases separating them. The CDR3 DNA is TGTGCCAGCAGCTCCAGGGTTTCAGAGACCCAGTACTTC. Protein: CASSSRVSETQYF.

The genes are TRBV27 and TRBJ2-3; TRBD1 matches at 12 bases. The CDR3 is 18 amino acids. Germline V CDR1 and CDR2: MNHEY, SMNVEV (reference sequence). J lost 5 bases, V lost 0 bases, and 9 bases had no gene match. CDR3 amino acids: CASSLSRGTGGRRDTQYF. CDR3 nucleotides: TGTGCCAGCAGTTTATCTCGAGGGACAGGGGGCCGTAGAGATACGCAGTATTTT.

The chain couples TRBV10-1 to TRBJ2-5, with a tentative D call TRBD1 (6 bases). The length of the CDR3 is 14 residues. Germline V gene sequence: CDR1 WNHNN, CDR2 SYGVQD (reference sequence). Trimming removed 0 bases at V and 5 bases at J, with 10 bases between. CDR3 protein: CASSESRGLETQYF. The CDR3 bases are TGCGCCAGCAGTGAGTCTAGGGGGTTGGAGACCCAGTACTTC.

This CDR3 reads CASSLETGATGNTIYF. The CDR3 DNA sequence: TGTGCCAGCAGCTTGGAGACAGGGGCCACTGGAAACACCATATATTTT. The chain joins TRBV5-6 to TRBJ1-3; 8 bases are shared with TRBD1. The CDR3 totals 16 residues. Germline V gene lookup returns CDR1 SGHDT and CDR2 YYEEEE. V was pared by 0 bases and J by 2 bases, with 4 bases of the junction left unmatched.

The chain recombines TRBV28 with TRBJ1-6; a possible D gene is TRBD1 (5 bases). Per the germline V gene, CDR1 is MDHEN and CDR2 is SYDVKM. The CDR3 consists of 13 residues. Trimming took off 3 bases at V and 9 bases at J, with 9 bases between the two ends. The CDR3 protein is CASSFYRRSPLHF. CDR3 DNA sequence: TGTGCCAGCAGTTTCTACAGGCGTTCACCCCTCCACTTT.